Listed below are T cell receptor beta chains from one sample, sequenced in a study of T cell changes during pregnancy in multiple sclerosis. The method was immunoSEQ multiplex PCR; TCRdb's version includes in-frame clones alone and lacks a portion of them. The sample records 79,000 or so clones, around nine tenths being singletons. Sequenced here: CD4+ T cells from peripheral blood mononuclear cells, sampled before pregnancy. All receptors derive from a female donor with multiple sclerosis, enrolled in a pregnancy study. CDR3s include the opening cysteine and the closing phenylalanine or tryptophan. The D gene is left open where the match is weak. Size is omitted from some rows. Given values are once, few, many or a class for expanded clones.

TRBJ1-1,TRBD1,TRBV2,few,CARRQGLIEAFF,TGTGCCAGGAGACAGGGGTTGATTGAAGCTTTCTTT
TRBJ1-2,TRBD1,TRBV19,.,CASTQGDSRAGGYTF,TGTGCCAGTACTCAAGGGGACAGTCGGGCTGGAGGCTACACCTTC
TRBJ1-1,.,TRBV11-3,.,CASSLVWQSEAFF,TGTGCCAGCAGCTTAGTCTGGCAATCTGAAGCTTTCTTT
TRBJ2-1,TRBD1,TRBV19,.,CASTPDRGDEQFF,TGTGCCAGTACCCCCGACAGGGGTGATGAGCAGTTCTTC
TRBJ2-1,.,TRBV7-3,.,CASSLTGDIYNEQFF,TGTGCCAGCAGCTTGACAGGAGATATATACAATGAGCAGTTCTTC
TRBJ1-3,.,TRBV6-1,.,CASSLGNTIYF,TGTGCCAGCAGCCTCGGAAACACCATATATTTT
TRBJ2-7,.,TRBV15,.,CATSRARTNTYEQYF,TGTGCCACCAGCAGGGCTCGGACAAATACCTACGAGCAGTACTTC
TRBJ1-2,TRBD1,TRBV6-5,.,CASSSKYRGTNYGYTF,TGTGCCAGCAGTTCCAAGTACAGGGGTACGAACTATGGCTACACCTTC
TRBJ2-5,TRBD2,TRBV19,.,CAPPIGLAGGKIQETQYF,TGTGCCCCCCCAATCGGGCTAGCGGGGGGCAAAATTCAAGAGACCCAGTACTTC
TRBJ2-7,.,TRBV5-1,.,CASSLDPLRTTAQYF,TGCGCCAGCAGCTTGGATCCCCTCAGGACTACGGCGCAGTACTTC
TRBJ2-5,.,TRBV7-9,.,CASSLLRTNKETQYF,TGTGCCAGCAGCTTACTACGGACAAACAAAGAGACCCAGTACTTC
TRBJ1-4,TRBD1,TRBV14,few,CASSQGDRGPRNNEKLFF,TGTGCCAGCAGCCAAGGGGACAGGGGGCCCCGGAACAATGAAAAACTGTTTTTT
TRBJ2-3,TRBD2,TRBV2,.,CASSEFGAGGRRDTQYF,TGTGCCAGCAGCGAGTTCGGAGCGGGGGGCCGGAGAGATACGCAGTATTTT
TRBJ1-3,.,TRBV30,.,CAQLQGYSGNTIYF,TGTGCCCAGCTACAGGGATACTCTGGAAACACCATATATTTT
TRBJ2-7,.,TRBV10-3,once,CAISEDRGSEQYF,TGTGCCATCAGTGAGGACCGGGGGTCCGAGCAGTACTTC
TRBJ1-2,TRBD1,TRBV28,.,CASSHRGQGTRYGYTF,TGTGCCAGCAGCCACCGAGGACAGGGGACGAGGTATGGCTACACCTTC
TRBJ2-7,TRBD1,TRBV29-1,.,CSVGGQGYEQYF,TGCAGCGTTGGGGGACAGGGTTACGAGCAGTACTTC
TRBJ2-1,TRBD1,TRBV5-1,.,CASSLLDRDNEQFF,TGCGCCAGCAGCTTGTTGGACAGGGACAATGAGCAGTTCTTC
TRBJ2-2,TRBD2,TRBV5-4,.,CASSFGGRDTGELFF,TGTGCCAGCAGCTTCGGGGGGAGGGACACCGGGGAGCTGTTTTTT
TRBJ1-1,.,TRBV19,.,CASSLPVRNTEAFF,TGTGCCAGTAGCCTACCCGTGCGGAACACTGAAGCTTTCTTT
TRBJ2-7,TRBD1,TRBV25-1,.,CASSHLGTGVHEQYF,TGTGCCAGCAGTCACCTCGGGACAGGGGTACACGAGCAGTACTTC
TRBJ2-1,TRBD2,TRBV7-2,.,CASSWELAGRQFF,TGTGCCAGCAGCTGGGAGCTAGCGGGGAGGCAGTTCTTC
TRBJ2-3,TRBD2,TRBV2,.,CASSLGLAGPTDTQYF,TGTGCCAGCAGCCTTGGACTAGCGGGGCCCACAGATACGCAGTATTTT
TRBJ2-4,.,TRBV30,.,CAWSPGAKNIQYF,TGTGCCTGGAGTCCGGGAGCCAAAAACATTCAGTACTTC
TRBJ2-7,.,TRBV5-6,.,CASSHQGTYEQYF,TGTGCCAGCAGCCATCAGGGGACCTACGAGCAGTACTTC
TRBJ1-5,.,TRBV27,.,CASSPDGGGFNQPQHF,TGTGCCAGCAGTCCTGACGGGGGGGGATTCAATCAGCCCCAGCATTTT
TRBJ1-6,TRBD1,TRBV18,.,CASSPGQGRLGSPLHF,TGTGCCAGCTCACCGGGACAGGGACGACTTGGTTCACCCCTCCACTTT
TRBJ2-3,TRBD1,TRBV6-1,.,CASSVGQGNTDTQYF,TGTGCCAGCAGTGTAGGACAGGGTAACACAGATACGCAGTATTTT
TRBJ1-1,.,TRBV5-6,.,CASSWEGPTGNTEAFF,TGTGCCAGCAGCTGGGAAGGCCCTACAGGGAACACTGAAGCTTTCTTT
TRBJ1-1,TRBD1,TRBV15,.,CATSSRTGNTEAFF,TGTGCCACCAGCAGTCGGACAGGGAACACTGAAGCTTTCTTT
TRBJ2-2,TRBD1,TRBV2,.,CASTQDRGAGGELFF,TGTGCCAGCACCCAAGACAGGGGCGCCGGCGGGGAGCTGTTTTTT
TRBJ1-6,.,TRBV5-3,.,CARSLQKPNSPLHF,TGTGCCAGAAGCTTGCAGAAACCTAATTCACCCCTCCACTTT
TRBJ2-1,TRBD2,TRBV27,.,CASSPPSGRGYNEQFF,TGTGCCAGCAGTCCACCGAGCGGGAGGGGCTACAATGAGCAGTTCTTC
TRBJ2-1,.,TRBV7-9,.,CASSPFNEQFF,TGTGCCAGCAGCCCCTTCAATGAGCAGTTCTTC
TRBJ1-6,.,TRBV13,.,CASSSNPRDRPTYNSPLHF,TGTGCCAGCAGCTCAAACCCCCGCGACAGGCCGACCTATAATTCACCCCTCCACTTT
TRBJ2-3,.,TRBV6-1,.,CASSEAQGWTDTQYF,TGTGCCAGCAGTGAAGCGCAGGGGTGGACAGATACGCAGTATTTT
TRBJ2-5,TRBD2,TRBV29-1,.,CSVGIAGGQETQYF,TGCAGCGTTGGTATAGCGGGAGGGCAAGAGACCCAGTACTTC
TRBJ2-4,.,TRBV30,.,CAWSRTNAKNIQYF,TGTGCCTGGAGCAGAACTAACGCCAAAAACATTCAGTACTTC
TRBJ1-4,.,TRBV13,once,CASSTRTARGEKLFF,TGTGCCAGCAGCACTCGGACGGCTCGGGGGGAAAAACTGTTTTTT
TRBJ2-7,.,TRBV6-1,.,CASSLDRNYEQYF,TGTGCCAGCAGTCTGGACAGAAACTACGAGCAGTACTTC
TRBJ1-1,.,TRBV9,.,CASSVSPNTEAFF,TGTGCCAGCAGCGTAAGCCCGAACACTGAAGCTTTCTTT
TRBJ1-4,.,TRBV25-1,.,CASISRTNEKLFF,TGTGCCAGCATAAGCCGCACTAATGAAAAACTGTTTTTT
TRBJ2-3,.,TRBV7-2,.,CASSLPGTDTQYF,TGTGCCAGCAGCCTCCCCGGCACAGATACGCAGTATTTT
TRBJ2-1,TRBD2,TRBV14,.,CASSHRRLAGGFDYNEQFF,TGTGCCAGCAGCCACCGGCGGCTAGCGGGGGGCTTCGACTACAATGAGCAGTTCTTC